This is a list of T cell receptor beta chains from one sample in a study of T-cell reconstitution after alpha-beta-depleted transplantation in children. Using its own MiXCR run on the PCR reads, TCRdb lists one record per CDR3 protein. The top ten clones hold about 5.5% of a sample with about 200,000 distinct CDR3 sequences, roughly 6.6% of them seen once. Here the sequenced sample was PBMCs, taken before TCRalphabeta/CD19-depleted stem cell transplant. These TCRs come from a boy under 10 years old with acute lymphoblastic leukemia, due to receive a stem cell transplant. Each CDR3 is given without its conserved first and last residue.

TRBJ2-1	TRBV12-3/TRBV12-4	ASSLSNFGREQF
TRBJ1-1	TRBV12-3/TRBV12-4	ASSWTGGNTEAF
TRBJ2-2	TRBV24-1	ATSDLGSDLIGELF
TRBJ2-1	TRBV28	ASSFSTSGLDNEQF
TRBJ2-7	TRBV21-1	ASKMGGPYEQY
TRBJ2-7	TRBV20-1	SALRDTVE
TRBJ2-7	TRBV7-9	ASRGDWCSYEQY
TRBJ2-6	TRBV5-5	ASSLGQSGANVLT
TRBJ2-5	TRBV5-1	ASSFARDSRGGETQY
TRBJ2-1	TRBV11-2	ASSLDWTSGRLYEQF
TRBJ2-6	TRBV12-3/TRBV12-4	ASSPDSYSGANVLT
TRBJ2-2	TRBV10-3	AISPKSTGELF
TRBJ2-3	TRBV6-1	ASGGEAGSSTDTQY
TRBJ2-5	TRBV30	AWSTGQGPEETQY
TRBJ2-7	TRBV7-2	ASSLRGSYEQY
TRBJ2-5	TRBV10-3	AISLQLGSKETQY
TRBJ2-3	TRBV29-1	SVGDFAGGRLGTQY
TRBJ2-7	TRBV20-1	SAREGVAGNHEQY
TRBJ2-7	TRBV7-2	ASSLALGLTYEQY
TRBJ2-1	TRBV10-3	ATTTSGGEQF
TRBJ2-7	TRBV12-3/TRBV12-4	ASSADSYEQY
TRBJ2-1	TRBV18	ASSALAGAGNNEQF
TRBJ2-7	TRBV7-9	ASSLDGTKNEQY
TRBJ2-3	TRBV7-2	ASSQMGDTQY
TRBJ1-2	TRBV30	AWSMTGNYGYT
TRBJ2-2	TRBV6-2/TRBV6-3	ASSPPSPYVGGELF
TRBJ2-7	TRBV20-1	SARDLDSYEQY
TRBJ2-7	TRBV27	ASSGNRPYEQY
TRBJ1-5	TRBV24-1	ATSDFGQPQH
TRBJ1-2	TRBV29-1	SVGTADYGYT
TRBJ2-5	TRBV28	ASSPLGQGETQY
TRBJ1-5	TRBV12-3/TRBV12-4	ASSLGQGVNQPQH
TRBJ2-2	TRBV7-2	ASSLEAIGELF
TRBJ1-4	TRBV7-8	ASSANEATNEKLF
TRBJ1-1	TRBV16	ASSRHTFEAF
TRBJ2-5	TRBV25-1	ASARSGGAETQY
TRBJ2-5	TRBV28	ASSLWREDGETQY
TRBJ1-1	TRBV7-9	ASSSRTGGAEAF
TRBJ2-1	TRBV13	ASSLRDKGPPRSSYNEQF
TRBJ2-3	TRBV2	ASRGSGTITDTQY
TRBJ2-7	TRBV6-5	ASSYSVPGLGGEQY
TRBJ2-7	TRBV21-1	ASSKPTAGRDEQY
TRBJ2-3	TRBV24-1	ATSDPRPGQGDTQY
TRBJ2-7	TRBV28	ASSSKGLAGVEQY
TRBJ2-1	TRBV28	ASSPIFGGNEQF
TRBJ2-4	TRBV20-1	SARGATGGKNIQY
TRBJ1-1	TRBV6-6	ASSYSQNTEAF
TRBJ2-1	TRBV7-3	ASSFSGGWNEQF
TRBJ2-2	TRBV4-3	ASSQQDRGTDTGELF
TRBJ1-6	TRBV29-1	SYRDGNSPLH
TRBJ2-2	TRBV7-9	ASSHGQGPSTGELF
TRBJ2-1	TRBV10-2	ATRASGSSNEQF
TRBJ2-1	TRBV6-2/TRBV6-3	ASRQARGRGNEQF
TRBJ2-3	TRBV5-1	ATNRDDTDTQY
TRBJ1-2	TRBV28	ASSTSIRDDGYT
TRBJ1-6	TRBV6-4	ASSDHELRGWDSPLH
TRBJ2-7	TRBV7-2	ASSPGGRNEQY
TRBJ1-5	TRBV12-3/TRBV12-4	ASSLSVQGSNQPQH
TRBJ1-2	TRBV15	ATSSPLFYGYT
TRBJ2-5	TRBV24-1	ATSDLLRETQY